The TCR beta chain described here comes from a study of T-cell memory formation after mild COVID-19. Study as a whole: Each donor largely had its own TCR clusters. Points from the study as a whole: Clones shrinking from day 15 to 85 showed even CD4/CD8 mixes; later expanders tilted CD4+. Cross-reactive memory apparently joined, as some responding clones appeared in pre-infection memory.

5'RACE primed at constant segments yielded TCR alpha and TCR beta cDNA libraries bearing sample barcodes and UMIs. TCRdb redid the calling of the 5' RACE reads with MiXCR, one entry per CDR3 protein. The sample includes nearly 350,000 distinct CDR3 sequences, approximately 13% of them seen just once. Of note for this clonotype: Its target is not known.

Germline V gene lookup returns CDR1 MNHNY and CDR2 SVGAGI (reference sequence). V was pared by 5 bases and J by 8 bases, with 12 bases of the junction left unmatched. The CDR3 is 16 amino acids. The rearrangement links TRBV6-6 to TRBJ2-3; 11 nucleotides agree with TRBD2. The sample taken for sequencing was PBMCs or a T cell subset sorted from them (not recorded which). This TCR derives from a man between 18 and 29 years old who had mild COVID-19 (a few samples of this study predate the infection). Cell type and time point are not known. The CDR3 nucleotides are TGTGCCAGCAGTGCCCGGCCGGGGACTAGCGGAAGTACGCAGTATTTT. The encoded protein is CASSARPGTSGSTQYF.